The count of the clone carrying this TCR beta chain is one. These data come from a study of PD-1 blockade in classical Hodgkin lymphoma. The repertoire was sequenced with immunoSEQ multiplex PCR; TCRdb's copy has only in-frame clones and lacks some. The data contain roughly 56,000 clones, roughly 87% of them singletons. Per the germline V gene, CDR1 is SGHAT and CDR2 is FQNNGV. The CDR3 length is 17 residues. The V and J ends lost 3 bases and 2 bases, in that order; junction bases with no gene match: 8. As for time point: cycle 4 day 1 (C4D1), after 6 weeks of nivolumab. In every patient, relapse followed autologous stem cell transplantation, while exposure to brentuximab vedotin differed.

The sequencing here drew on peripheral blood mononuclear cells (PBMCs), taken before the fourth cycle of nivolumab. This TCR was sampled from a human donor with classical Hodgkin lymphoma. The J gene is TRBJ2-7, the V gene TRBV11-2; 12 bases fit TRBD2. The CDR3 protein is CASSFTSGGLYAYEQYF. The CDR3 bases are TGTGCCAGCAGCTTTACTAGCGGGGGGCTCTACGCCTACGAGCAGTACTTC. The full variable domain, in which reference TRBV11-2 and TRBJ2-7 provide the parts outside the CDR3, is EAGVAQSPRYKIIEKRQSVAFWCNPISGHATLYWYQQILGQGPKLLIQFQNNGVVDDSQLPKDRFSAERLKGVDSTLKIQPAKLEDSAVYLCASSFTSGGLYAYEQYFGPGTRLTVT.